This TCR beta chain was sequenced during a study of CD8 T cells in Susac syndrome. Overall study: Patients with Susac syndrome were, at the time of blood collection, therapy-naive, maintained on corticosteroids, or maintained on intravenous immunoglobulin alone. Study observations and caveats: The authors found around 15 Susac-specific public clones in total CD8+ repertoires and roughly five in CD8+ TEMRA repertoires.

For this clonotype: As yet, its antigen is unknown.

The patients with Susac syndrome were individuals who fulfilled the recently defined diagnostic criteria for disease that was either definite or probable. A quantity of roughly 0.5 to 1 ug RNA underwent reverse transcription using random hexamers. Using its own MiXCR run on the immunoSEQ multiplex PCR reads, TCRdb lists one record per CDR3 protein. The profile covers roughly 100,000 distinct CDR3 sequences, with approximately 96% appearing a single time and 0.5% to 0.8% taken by the ten largest. This CDR3 is built from 18 residues. Germline trimming cut 1 base from V and 0 bases from J; bases unmatched to any gene: 11. Germline loops: CDR1 SGHAT, CDR2 FQDESV (reference sequence).

The material sequenced was CD8+ T cells from PBMCs. The receptor was isolated from a human donor with Susac syndrome. The chain employs TRBV11-1 and TRBJ2-7; 8 bases align to TRBD2. In DNA form, the CDR3 reads TGTGCCAGCAGCTTAGGAAAAACGACGGGGGGGCCCTCCTACGAGCAGTACTTC. This gives the protein CASSLGKTTGGPSYEQYF.